Below, one TCR beta chain is given with its context. This entry comes from a study of CD8 T cells in Susac syndrome. RNA totalling about 0.45 to 1 ug underwent reverse transcription with random hexamers. TCRdb re-analysed the immunoSEQ multiplex PCR reads in MiXCR, keeping a single row per CDR3 protein. Of around 300,000 distinct CDR3 sequences in the sample, about 91% were seen once. The CDR3 is 14 amino acids. The germline V and J ends were trimmed by 6 bases and 0 bases, with 9 bases remaining between them. Germline CDR1 reads PRHDT; CDR2 reads FYEKMQ (reference sequence). This clonotype was sampled from a human donor with multiple sclerosis. The chain uses TRBV13 and TRBJ2-4, with D unresolved. The sequencing input was CD8+ T cells from PBMCs. DNA for the CDR3: TGTGCCAGCAGGAGGTCAATAGCCAAAAACATTCAGTACTTC. This encodes CASRRSIAKNIQYF. Variable domain in full (rest from reference TRBV13 and TRBJ2-4): AAGVIQSPRHLIKEKRETATLKCYPIPRHDTVYWYQQGPGQDPQFLISFYEKMQSDKGSIPDRFSAQQFSDYHSELNMSSLELGDSALYFCASRRSIAKNIQYFGAGTRLSVL.